The entry that follows covers one T cell receptor (beta chain) sequence. The antigen is undetermined. This record comes from a study of PD-L1 blockade in urothelial cancer. Study at large: Study patients had been treated with 0 to 3 previous chemotherapy regimens. Study-wide findings and caveats: It was durable-benefit patients whose tumor-associated blood clones expanded more at 3 weeks.

Generated by immunoSEQ multiplex PCR, the TCRdb table keeps only in-frame clones and is missing some. The sample lists about 45,000 clones, roughly nine tenths occurring once. The time point here: peripheral blood 6 weeks after treatment start. The source of this sequence is a man between 65 and 85 years old with urothelial cancer. This specimen was PBMCs, taken around atezolizumab (anti-PD-L1) treatment.

The CDR3 nucleotides are TGCGCCAGCAGCCTGTCGACAGGCATCGTTCAGAATGAGCAGTTCTTC. This sequence encodes CASSLSTGIVQNEQFF. This rearrangement joins TRBV5-1 to TRBJ2-1, with D perhaps matching TRBD1 (6 bases). V was shortened by 4 bases and J by 7 bases, with 21 bases between the two germline ends. The CDR3 sequence is 16 residues long. CDR1 SGHRS and CDR2 YFSETQ come from the germline V gene.